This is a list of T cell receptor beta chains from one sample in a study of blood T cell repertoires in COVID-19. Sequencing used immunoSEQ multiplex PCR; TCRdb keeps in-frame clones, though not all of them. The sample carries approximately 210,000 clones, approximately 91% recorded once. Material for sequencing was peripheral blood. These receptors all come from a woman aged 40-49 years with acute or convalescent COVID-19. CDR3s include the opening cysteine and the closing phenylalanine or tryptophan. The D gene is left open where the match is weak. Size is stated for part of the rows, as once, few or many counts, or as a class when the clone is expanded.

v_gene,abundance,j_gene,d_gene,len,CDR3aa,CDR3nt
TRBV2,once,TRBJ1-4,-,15,CASRWTLEGGEKLFF,TGTGCCAGCAGGTGGACCCTTGAAGGGGGTGAAAAACTGTTTTTT
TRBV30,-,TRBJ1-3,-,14,CAWNAGGSGNTIYF,TGTGCCTGGAATGCGGGGGGGTCTGGAAACACCATATATTTT
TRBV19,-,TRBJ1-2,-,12,CASSGDIYGYTF,TGTGCCAGTAGTGGCGACATCTATGGCTACACCTTC
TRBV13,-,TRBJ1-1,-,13,CASSSTGNTEAFF,TGTGCCAGCAGCTCCACAGGGAACACTGAAGCTTTCTTT
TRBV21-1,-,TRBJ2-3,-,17,CASNEGGAGNPTDTQYF,TGTGCCAGCAACGAAGGGGGGGCGGGGAACCCCACAGATACGCAGTATTTT
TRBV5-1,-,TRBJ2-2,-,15,CASSLTRAGTGELFF,TGCGCCAGCAGCTTGACCCGTGCAGGGACCGGGGAGCTGTTTTTT
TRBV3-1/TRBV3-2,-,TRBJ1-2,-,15,CASSQDEGVPGGYTF,TGTGCCAGCAGCCAAGATGAAGGAGTGCCGGGGGGCTACACCTTC
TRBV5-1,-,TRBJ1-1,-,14,CASSPSRAGTEAFF,TGCGCCAGCAGCCCTAGCCGGGCCGGGACTGAAGCTTTCTTT
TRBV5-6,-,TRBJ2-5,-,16,CASSLRVGGRHETQYF,TGTGCCAGCAGCTTGCGGGTGGGGGGGCGCCACGAGACCCAGTACTTC
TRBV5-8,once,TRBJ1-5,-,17,CASSSVGVFYSNQPQHF,TGTGCCAGCAGCTCTGTGGGCGTATTTTATAGCAATCAGCCCCAGCATTTT
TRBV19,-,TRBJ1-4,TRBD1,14,CASRQTGDSEKLFF,TGTGCCAGTAGGCAGACAGGGGACAGTGAAAAACTGTTTTTT
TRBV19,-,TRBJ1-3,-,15,CASSTRLASGNTIYF,TGTGCCAGTAGTACTCGACTGGCTTCCGGAAACACCATATATTTT
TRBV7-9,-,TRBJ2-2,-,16,CASSLGGGANTGELFF,TGTGCCAGCAGCTTAGGCGGGGGCGCGAACACCGGGGAGCTGTTTTTT
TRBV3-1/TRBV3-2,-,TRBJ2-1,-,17,CASSQLPGTSSYNEQFF,TGTGCCAGCAGCCAACTCCCAGGGACATCCTCCTACAATGAGCAGTTCTTC
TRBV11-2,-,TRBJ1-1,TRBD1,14,CASSTGTESTEAFF,TGTGCCAGCAGCACCGGGACAGAGTCCACTGAAGCTTTCTTT
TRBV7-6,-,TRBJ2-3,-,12,CASSVTGDTQYF,TGTGCCAGCAGCGTCACAGGGGATACGCAGTATTTT
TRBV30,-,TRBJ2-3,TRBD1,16,CAWSADRAMGTDTQYF,TGTGCCTGGAGTGCCGACAGGGCTATGGGGACAGATACGCAGTATTTT
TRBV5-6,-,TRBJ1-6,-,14,CASGPEFGNSPLHF,TGTGCCAGCGGCCCAGAATTCGGGAATTCACCCCTCCACTTT
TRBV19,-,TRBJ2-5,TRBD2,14,CASSGLAGERTQYF,TGTGCCAGCTCGGGACTAGCGGGGGAAAGGACCCAGTACTTC
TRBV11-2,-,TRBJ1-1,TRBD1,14,CASSGGQGYTEAFF,TGTGCCAGCAGCGGAGGACAGGGGTACACTGAAGCTTTCTTT
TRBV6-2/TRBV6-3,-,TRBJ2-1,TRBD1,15,CASSRSGGVYNEQFF,TGTGCCAGCAGTCGGTCAGGGGGAGTGTACAATGAGCAGTTCTTC
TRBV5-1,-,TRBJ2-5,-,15,CASSLAFGRQETQYF,TGCGCCAGCAGCTTGGCGTTCGGTAGACAAGAGACCCAGTACTTC
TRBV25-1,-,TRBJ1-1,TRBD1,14,CASTRTGGNTEAFF,TGTGCCAGCACCCGGACAGGGGGAAACACTGAAGCTTTCTTT
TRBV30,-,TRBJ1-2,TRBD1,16,CAWSPTPTGGRSGYTF,TGTGCCTGGAGCCCTACCCCGACAGGGGGTAGAAGTGGCTACACCTTC
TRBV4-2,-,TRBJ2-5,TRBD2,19,CASSPRAVGLASGGETQYF,TGTGCCAGCAGCCCCCGGGCAGTGGGGCTAGCGTCCGGGGGGGAGACCCAGTACTTC
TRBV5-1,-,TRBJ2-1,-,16,CASSSGTQSSYNEQFF,TGCGCCAGCAGCTCGGGGACTCAGAGCTCCTACAATGAGCAGTTCTTC
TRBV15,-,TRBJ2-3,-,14,CATNGVQSTDTQYF,TGTGCCACCAACGGAGTGCAGAGCACAGATACGCAGTATTTT
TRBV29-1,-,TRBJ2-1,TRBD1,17,CSVEDLGEQGAYNEQFF,TGCAGCGTTGAAGATCTGGGGGAACAGGGGGCCTACAATGAGCAGTTCTTC
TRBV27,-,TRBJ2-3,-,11,CASSTGVTQYF,TGTGCCAGCTCGACGGGGGTTACGCAGTATTTT
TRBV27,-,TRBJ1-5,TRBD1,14,CASSPQGAGQPQHF,TGTGCCAGCAGTCCACAGGGGGCTGGGCAGCCCCAGCATTTT
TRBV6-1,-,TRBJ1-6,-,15,CASSEASGDNSPLHF,TGTGCCAGCAGTGAAGCGAGTGGAGATAATTCACCCCTCCACTTT
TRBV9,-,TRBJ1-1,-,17,CASSVDPHEGVVPEAFF,TGTGCCAGCAGCGTAGACCCCCACGAGGGGGTAGTTCCTGAAGCTTTCTTT
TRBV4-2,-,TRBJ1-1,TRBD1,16,CASSQLDRGKNTEAFF,TGTGCCAGCAGCCAACTGGACAGGGGGAAGAACACTGAAGCTTTCTTT
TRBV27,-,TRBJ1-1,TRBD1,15,CASSHPGTGIAEAFF,TGTGCCAGCAGCCACCCTGGGACAGGGATCGCTGAAGCTTTCTTT
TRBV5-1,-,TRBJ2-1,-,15,CASSGRQASYNEQFF,TGCGCCAGCAGCGGACGACAGGCATCCTACAATGAGCAGTTCTTC
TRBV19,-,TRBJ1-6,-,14,CASSMGQDNSPLHF,TGTGCCAGTAGTATGGGGCAGGATAATTCACCCCTCCACTTT
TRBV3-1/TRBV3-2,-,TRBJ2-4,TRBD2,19,CASSLTGLAGGLIRNIQYF,TGTGCCAGCAGCCTCACCGGACTAGCGGGGGGGCTGATCAGGAACATTCAGTACTTC
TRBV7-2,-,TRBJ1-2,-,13,CASSLTGIYGYTF,TGTGCCAGCAGCTTAACAGGAATCTATGGCTACACCTTC
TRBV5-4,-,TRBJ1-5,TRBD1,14,CASSRQGARQPQHF,TGTGCCAGCAGCCGACAGGGGGCAAGACAGCCCCAGCATTTT
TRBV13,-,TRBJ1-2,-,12,CASSFRAYGYTF,TGTGCCAGCAGCTTCAGGGCATACGGCTACACCTTC
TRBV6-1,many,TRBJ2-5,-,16,CASSEALGRNQGTQYF,TGTGCCAGCAGTGAAGCGCTCGGCAGGAACCAAGGGACCCAGTACTTC
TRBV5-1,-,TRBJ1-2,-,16,CASSLQTGQPLYGYTF,TGCGCCAGCAGCTTGCAAACCGGACAGCCCCTCTATGGCTACACCTTC
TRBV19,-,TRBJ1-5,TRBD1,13,CASKGQGNQPQHF,TGTGCCAGTAAGGGACAGGGGAATCAGCCCCAGCATTTT
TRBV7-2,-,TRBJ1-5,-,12,CASSLGLEPQHF,TGTGCCAGCAGCCTAGGGTTAGAGCCCCAGCATTTT
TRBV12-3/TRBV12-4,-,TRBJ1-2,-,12,CASSRQGNGYTF,TGTGCCAGCAGTCGCCAGGGCAATGGCTACACCTTC
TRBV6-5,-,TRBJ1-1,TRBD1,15,CASTRQGAGNTEAFF,TGTGCCAGCACCCGACAGGGGGCGGGGAACACTGAAGCTTTCTTT
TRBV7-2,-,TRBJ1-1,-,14,CASSPLRGALLAFF,TGTGCCAGCAGCCCTCTCCGGGGGGCCCTACTCGCTTTCTTT